This T cell receptor beta chain originates from a study of control samples from healthy donors and cancer patients. The CDR3 is 12 amino acids. Germline V gene data show CDR1 as SGHRS and CDR2 as YFSETQ. V was cut by 2 bases and J by 7 bases, with 7 bases left in between. The method was immunoSEQ multiplex PCR; TCRdb's version includes in-frame clones alone and lacks a portion of them. The data hold 180,000 or so clones, with roughly 95% observed a single time. This sequence joins TRBV5-1 and TRBJ2-1, with D possibly matching TRBD2 (5 bases). Sequenced material: blood. The receptor was derived from a woman aged 55-69 years in good health. The CDR3 DNA sequence: TGCGCCAGCAGCTTCCTAGCAAATGAGCAGTTCTTC. Translation: CASSFLANEQFF.